The entry that follows covers one TCR beta chain sequence. This record belongs to a study of blood T cell repertoires in COVID-19. Germline CDR1 MGHDK, CDR2 SYGVNS. The CDR3 length is 14 residues. V lost 4 bases and J lost 0, with 7 bases in between. Original analysis: Nucleated cell number was recorded as an estimate derived from reference gene primer amplification. Assay used: immunoSEQ multiplex PCR; TCRdb lists only in-frame clones, some missing. V, J and clone size were drawn from that table, and D and trimming were deduced from the DNA. The sample has about 170,000 clones, approximately 84% seen once.

This rearrangement joins TRBV25-1 to TRBJ1-5, with D unresolved. Input material: PBMCs or T cells enriched from blood (not recorded which). The clonotype originates from a woman aged 50 to 65 who had recovered from COVID-19. CDR3 nucleotide sequence: TGTGCCAGCAGTGGGCACTATAGCAATCAGCCCCAGCATTTT. Encoded protein: CASSGHYSNQPQHF.